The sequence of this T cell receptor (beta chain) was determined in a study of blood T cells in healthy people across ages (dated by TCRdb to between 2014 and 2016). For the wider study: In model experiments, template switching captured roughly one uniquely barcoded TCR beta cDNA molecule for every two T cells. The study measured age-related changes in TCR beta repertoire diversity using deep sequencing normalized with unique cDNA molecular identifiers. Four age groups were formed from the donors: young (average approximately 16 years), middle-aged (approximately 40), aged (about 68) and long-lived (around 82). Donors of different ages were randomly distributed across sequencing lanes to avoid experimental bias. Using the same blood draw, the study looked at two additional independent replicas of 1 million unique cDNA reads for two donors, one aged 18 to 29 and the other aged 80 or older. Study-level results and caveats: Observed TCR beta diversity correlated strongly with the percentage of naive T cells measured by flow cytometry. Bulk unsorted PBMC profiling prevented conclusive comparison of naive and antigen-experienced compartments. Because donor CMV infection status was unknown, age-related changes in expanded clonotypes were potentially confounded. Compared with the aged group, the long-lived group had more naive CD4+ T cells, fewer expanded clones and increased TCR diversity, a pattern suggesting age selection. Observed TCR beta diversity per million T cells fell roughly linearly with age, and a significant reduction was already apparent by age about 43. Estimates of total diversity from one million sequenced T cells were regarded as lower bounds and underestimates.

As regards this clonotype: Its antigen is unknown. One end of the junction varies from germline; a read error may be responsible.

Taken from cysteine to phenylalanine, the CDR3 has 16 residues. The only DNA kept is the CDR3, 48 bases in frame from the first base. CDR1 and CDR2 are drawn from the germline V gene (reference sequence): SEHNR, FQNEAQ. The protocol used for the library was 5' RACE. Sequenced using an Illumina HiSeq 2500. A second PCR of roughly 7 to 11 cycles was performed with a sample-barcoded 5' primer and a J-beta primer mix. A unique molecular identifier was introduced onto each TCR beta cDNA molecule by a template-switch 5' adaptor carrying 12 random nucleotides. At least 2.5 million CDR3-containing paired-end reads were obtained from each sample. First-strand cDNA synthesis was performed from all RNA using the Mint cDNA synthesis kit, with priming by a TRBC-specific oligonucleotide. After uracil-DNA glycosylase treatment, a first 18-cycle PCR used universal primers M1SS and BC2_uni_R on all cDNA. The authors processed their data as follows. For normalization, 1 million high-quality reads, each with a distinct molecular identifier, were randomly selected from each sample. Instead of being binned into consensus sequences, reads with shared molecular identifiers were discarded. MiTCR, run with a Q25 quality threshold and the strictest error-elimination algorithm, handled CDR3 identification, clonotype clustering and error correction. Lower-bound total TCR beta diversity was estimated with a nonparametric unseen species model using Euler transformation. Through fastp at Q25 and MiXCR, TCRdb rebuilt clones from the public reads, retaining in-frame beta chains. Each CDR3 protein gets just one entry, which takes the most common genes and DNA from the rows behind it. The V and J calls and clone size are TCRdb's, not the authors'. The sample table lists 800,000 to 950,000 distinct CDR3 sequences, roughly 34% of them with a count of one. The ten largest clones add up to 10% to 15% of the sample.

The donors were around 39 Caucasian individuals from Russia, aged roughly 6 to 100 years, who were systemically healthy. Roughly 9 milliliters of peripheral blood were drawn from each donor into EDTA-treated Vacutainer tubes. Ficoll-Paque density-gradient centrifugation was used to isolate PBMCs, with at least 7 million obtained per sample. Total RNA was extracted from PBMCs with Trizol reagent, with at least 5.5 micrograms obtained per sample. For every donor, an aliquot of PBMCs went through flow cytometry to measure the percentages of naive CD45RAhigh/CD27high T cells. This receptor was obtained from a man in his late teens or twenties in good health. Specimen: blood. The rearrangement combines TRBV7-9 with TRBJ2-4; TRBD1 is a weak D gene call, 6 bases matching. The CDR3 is CACSTHRETAKNIQYF. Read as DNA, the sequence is TGTGCCTGCAGCACACACAGGGAGACGGCCAAAAACATTCAGTACTTC.